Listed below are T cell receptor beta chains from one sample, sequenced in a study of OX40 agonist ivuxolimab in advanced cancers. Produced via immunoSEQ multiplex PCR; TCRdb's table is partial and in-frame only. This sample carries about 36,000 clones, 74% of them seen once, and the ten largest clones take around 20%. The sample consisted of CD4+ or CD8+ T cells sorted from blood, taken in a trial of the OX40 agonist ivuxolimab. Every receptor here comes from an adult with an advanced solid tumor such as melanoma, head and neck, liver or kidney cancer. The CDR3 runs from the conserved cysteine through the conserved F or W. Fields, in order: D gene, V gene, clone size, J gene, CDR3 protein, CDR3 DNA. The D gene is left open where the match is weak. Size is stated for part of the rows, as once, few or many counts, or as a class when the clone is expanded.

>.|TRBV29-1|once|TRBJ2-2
CSVIKTDTGELFF
TGCAGCGTGATTAAGACTGACACCGGGGAGCTGTTTTTT
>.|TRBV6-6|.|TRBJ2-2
CATLGGELFF
TGTGCCACGTTGGGCGGGGAGCTGTTTTTT
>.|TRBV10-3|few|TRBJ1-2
CAISGDNYGYTF
TGTGCCATCTCTGGGGATAACTATGGCTACACCTTC
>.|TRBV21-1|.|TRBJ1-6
CASLQGPNSPLHF
TGTGCCAGCTTACAGGGGCCCAATTCACCCCTCCACTTT
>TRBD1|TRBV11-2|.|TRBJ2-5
CASSLADRVGETQYF
TGTGCCAGCAGCTTGGCGGACAGGGTAGGGGAGACCCAGTACTTC
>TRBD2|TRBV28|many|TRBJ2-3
CASSKISGGAADTQYF
TGTGCCAGCAGCAAAATTAGCGGGGGGGCCGCAGATACGCAGTATTTT
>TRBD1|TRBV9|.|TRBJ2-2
CASGLRDRSLTGELFF
TGTGCCAGTGGTCTCCGGGACAGGAGTCTCACCGGGGAGCTGTTTTTT
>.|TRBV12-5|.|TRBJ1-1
CASGLHLTGNTEAFF
TGTGCTAGTGGTTTGCACTTGACAGGGAACACTGAAGCTTTCTTT
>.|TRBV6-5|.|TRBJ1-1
CASSRDTEAFF
TGTGCCAGCAGTAGGGACACTGAAGCTTTCTTT
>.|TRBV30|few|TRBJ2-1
CAWSFGSYNEQFF
TGTGCCTGGAGTTTTGGGTCCTACAATGAGCAGTTCTTC
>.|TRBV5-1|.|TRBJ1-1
CASSLAETATEAFF
TGCGCCAGCAGCTTGGCCGAGACGGCCACTGAAGCTTTCTTT
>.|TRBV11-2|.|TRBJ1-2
CASSRLVGGDGYTF
TGTGCCAGCAGTCGCCTGGTGGGAGGGGATGGCTACACCTTC
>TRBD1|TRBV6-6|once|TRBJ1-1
CASSSGQGAGNTEAFF
TGTGCCAGCAGTTCGGGACAGGGGGCGGGAAACACTGAAGCTTTCTTT
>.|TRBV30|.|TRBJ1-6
CAWTVAAFPNSPLHF
TGTGCCTGGACGGTCGCGGCCTTTCCTAATTCACCCCTCCACTTT
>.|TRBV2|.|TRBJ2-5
CASRNTSGVYGETQYF
TGCGCCAGCAGAAATACTTCCGGGGTCTATGGGGAGACCCAGTACTTC
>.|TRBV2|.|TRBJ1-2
CASGGGGYTF
TGTGCCAGCGGGGGTGGAGGCTACACCTTC
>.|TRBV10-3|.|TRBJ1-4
CAIGKGGQFEKLFF
TGTGCCATCGGCAAGGGGGGGCAGTTTGAAAAACTGTTTTTT
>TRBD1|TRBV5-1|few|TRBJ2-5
CASSSTGGIETQYF
TGCGCCAGCAGCTCCACAGGGGGCATTGAGACCCAGTACTTC
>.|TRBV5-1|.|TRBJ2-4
CASSLNDQTLAKNIQYF
TGCGCCAGCAGCTTGAACGATCAAACCTTAGCCAAAAACATTCAGTACTTC
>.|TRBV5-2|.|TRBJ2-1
CASSLGRDSYNEQFF
TGTGCCAGCAGCCTTGGACGGGATTCTTACAATGAGCAGTTCTTC
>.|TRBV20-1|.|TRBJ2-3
CSARRADTQYF
TGCAGTGCTAGACGGGCAGATACGCAGTATTTT
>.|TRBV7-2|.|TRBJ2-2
CASSLVRGTNTGELFF
TGTGCCAGCAGCTTAGTGAGAGGAACGAACACCGGGGAGCTGTTTTTT
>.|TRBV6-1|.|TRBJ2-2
CASRYGDRNTGELFF
TGTGCCAGCAGGTACGGGGACCGGAACACCGGGGAGCTGTTTTTT
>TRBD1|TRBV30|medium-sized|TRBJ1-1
CAWNHPRDREYTEAFF
TGTGCCTGGAACCACCCCCGGGACAGGGAGTATACTGAAGCTTTCTTT
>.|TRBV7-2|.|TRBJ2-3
CASIDSIHTNTQYF
TGTGCCAGTATCGACTCGATCCACACTAATACGCAGTATTTT
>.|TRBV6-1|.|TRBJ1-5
CASSEEAYSNQPQHF
TGTGCCAGCAGTGAAGAAGCTTATAGCAATCAGCCCCAGCATTTT
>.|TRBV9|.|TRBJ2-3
CASSVGGQEDTQYF
TGTGCCAGCAGCGTAGGGGGGCAGGAAGATACGCAGTATTTT
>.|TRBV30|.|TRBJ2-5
CAWSVPTGQETQYF
TGTGCCTGGAGTGTACCGACTGGCCAAGAGACCCAGTACTTC
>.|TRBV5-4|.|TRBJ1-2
CASSRTGNYGYTF
TGTGCCAGCAGCCGTACAGGGAATTATGGCTACACCTTC
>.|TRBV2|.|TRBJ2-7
CARRQGHEQYF
TGTGCCAGGAGGCAGGGCCACGAGCAGTACTTC
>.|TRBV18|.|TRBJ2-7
CASSPERGGEQYF
TGTGCCAGCTCACCGGAAAGGGGCGGAGAGCAGTACTTC
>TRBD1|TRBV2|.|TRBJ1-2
CASARGRQGNYGYTF
TGTGCCAGCGCGAGGGGCCGACAGGGGAACTATGGCTACACCTTC
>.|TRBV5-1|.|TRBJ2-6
CASRVISGANVLTF
TGCGCCAGCAGGGTGATCTCTGGGGCCAACGTCCTGACTTTC
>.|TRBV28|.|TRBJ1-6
CASSLKTPLHF
TGTGCCAGCAGTTTAAAAACCCCCCTCCACTTT
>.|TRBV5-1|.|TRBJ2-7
CASSLVGYEQYF
TGCGCCAGCAGCTTGGTAGGATACGAGCAGTACTTC
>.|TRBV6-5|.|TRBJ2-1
CASSYSASGTYNEQFF
TGTGCCAGCAGTTACTCGGCCTCTGGGACATACAATGAGCAGTTCTTC
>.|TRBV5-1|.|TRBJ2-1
CASSLDHAYNEQFF
TGCGCCAGCAGCTTAGATCACGCCTACAATGAGCAGTTCTTC
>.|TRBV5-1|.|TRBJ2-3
CASSSLTDTQYF
TGCGCCAGCAGCTCCCTCACAGATACGCAGTATTTT
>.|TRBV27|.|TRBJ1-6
CASHGLYNSPLHF
TGTGCCAGCCACGGACTTTATAATTCACCCCTCCACTTT
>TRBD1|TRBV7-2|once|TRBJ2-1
CASSLWTGTHEQFF
TGTGCCAGCAGCTTGTGGACAGGGACCCATGAGCAGTTCTTC
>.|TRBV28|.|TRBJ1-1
CASSFNPAINTEAFF
TGTGCCAGCAGTTTTAATCCAGCCATCAACACTGAAGCTTTCTTT
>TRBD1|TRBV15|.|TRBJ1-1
CATSRDRWTGGTRDQLAFF
TGTGCCACCAGCAGAGATCGATGGACAGGGGGGACACGCGATCAGTTGGCTTTCTTT
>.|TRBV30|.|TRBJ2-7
CAWGGGAYEQYF
TGTGCCTGGGGAGGGGGGGCCTACGAGCAGTACTTC
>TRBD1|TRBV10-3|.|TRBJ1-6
CAISQGAATNNSPLHF
TGTGCCATCAGTCAGGGGGCTGCGACCAATAATTCACCCCTCCACTTT
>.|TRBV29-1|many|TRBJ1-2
CSVEVGNNYGYTF
TGCAGCGTTGAAGTGGGAAATAACTATGGCTACACCTTC
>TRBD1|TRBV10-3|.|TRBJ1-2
CAISASTGGTDGYTF
TGTGCCATCAGTGCCTCGACAGGGGGCACGGATGGCTACACCTTC
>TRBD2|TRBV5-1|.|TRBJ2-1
CASSLGAGDHEQFF
TGCGCCAGCAGCTTGGGAGCGGGGGATCATGAGCAGTTCTTC
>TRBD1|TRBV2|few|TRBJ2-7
CASCGQGRYEQYF
TGTGCCAGCTGTGGACAGGGGCGCTACGAGCAGTACTTC
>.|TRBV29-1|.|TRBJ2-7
CSVRKPSYEQYF
TGCAGCGTTAGGAAGCCTTCCTACGAGCAGTACTTC